Listed here is a single TCR beta chain. What it binds is unknown. The germline CDR1 and CDR2 sequences are GTSNPN and SVGIG (reference sequence). V was clipped by 4 bases and J by 5 bases, with 18 bases between them. This CDR3 has 15 amino acids. PBMCs were isolated at a quantity of at least 6.5 million per sample. This sample stems from a study of blood T cells in healthy people across ages. Using a J-beta primer mix together with a sample-barcoded 5' primer, a second PCR was run for roughly 7 to 11 cycles. MiXCR, run by TCRdb on the 5' RACE reads, gives a single entry per CDR3 protein. Counted here are more than 750,000 distinct CDR3 sequences, 25% to 35% occurring once; the ten biggest clones make up roughly 10%. Study-wide points: It was not possible, with unsorted PBMCs, to conclusively compare naive and antigen-experienced cells. Getting older went along with TCR beta diversity per million T cells dropping roughly linearly.

This same sample was also part of a study on T cells of mothers and their children.

The sample taken for sequencing was blood. The rearrangement links TRBV30 to TRBJ1-5, with D maybe TRBD1 (6 bases). The sequence derives from a woman aged 40 to 50 in good health. In DNA, the CDR3 is TGTGCCTGGACCCCACGAGGGGGAAGATATCAGCCCCAGCATTTT. Its protein is CAWTPRGGRYQPQHF.